A single sample gave rise to the 2 T cell receptor beta chains below, sequenced in a study of beta chain features in type 1 diabetes. Study-level findings and limits: Moderately but significantly shorter TCRB CDR3s were found in Type 1 diabetes patients in all four CD4+ subsets.

Their antigens are not known. What was sequenced were expressed TCRB transcripts, since all of the isolated RNA had been reverse transcribed. Generated by immunoSEQ multiplex PCR, the TCRdb table keeps only in-frame clones and is missing some. Of more than 300,000 clones listed, roughly 12% are singletons. The sequencing sample was made of naive CD4+ T cells from blood. These receptors were taken from a woman between 18 and 29 years old with type 1 diabetes.

This sequence joins TRBV7-2 and TRBJ2-7, with 7 positions matching TRBD2. Germline V gene lookup returns CDR1 SGHTA and CDR2 FQGNSA. V trimming: 5 bases; J trimming: 7 bases; junction bases outside the gene matches: 17. CDR3 length equals 16 residues. This CDR3 is CASSPSGASGKREQYF. In nucleotides, the CDR3 is TGTGCCAGCAGCCCCTCCGGGGCTAGCGGTAAGCGAGAGCAGTACTTC.

With respect to this clone: Distinct nucleotide sequences in the sample also encode this CDR3. In nucleotides, the CDR3 is TGTGCCAGCTCACCTCAGGAGACCCAGTACTTC. Its translation is CASSPQETQYF. V usage is TRBV18 and J usage is TRBJ2-5; D gene ambiguous. Per germline, CDR1 KGHSH and CDR2 LQKENI. The CDR3 covers 11 residues. V lost 3 bases, J lost 5 bases, and 4 bases lay in between.